This paragraph covers one T cell receptor beta chain sequence. What antigen it recognizes has not been identified. No base qualities exist here, and no much larger clone lies one base off it. These data are taken from a study of T cell responses to AZD1222 COVID-19 vaccine (dated by TCRdb to the early 2020s). Regarding the study in general: TCR sequencing was performed for over 230 trial participants, of whom around 200 were given two doses of AZD1222 and 26 were given two doses of MenACWY control vaccine. Trial participants were enrolled into age subgroups of 18-55, 56-69 and 70-plus years, which contained around 150, 28 and 57 TCR-sequenced participants, respectively.

There are 16 amino acids in the CDR3, from cysteine to phenylalanine inclusive. Only the CDR3 DNA stays, 48 bases, in frame from base 1. The CDR3 regions of human TCRbeta chains were analyzed by immunosequencing. Per the source publication's procedure: TCRs in the repertoires were matched against a reference library of SARS-CoV-2-specific TCRs that had been generated with the MIRA antigen-specificity platform. Breadth meant the fraction of unique TCRs that were SARS-CoV-2-associated, whereas depth meant the fraction of total T cells that were SARS-CoV-2-associated. Using the MIRA data, every spike-specific TCR was mapped to the spike region that the TCR reacted to and assigned to either a CD4 or a CD8 class. Log10-transformed breadth and depth values were compared by one-way ANOVA with Sidak's multiple comparisons tests. TCRdb limited this immuneACCESS table to in-frame rearrangements with V and J called. A share of clones is missing; checked studies link under half to unresolved V genes, and the rest is unexplained. For V, J and clone size, that table is used; D and trimming come from the DNA. This sample holds some 120,000 clones; approximately 80% were observed only once. Together, the top ten hold roughly a quarter of the sample.

Study-wide findings and limitations: Participants were mostly white British and included more females than males, and it was suggested by the authors that clonal diversity may have been underestimated. The vaccine-associated CD4 TCRs covered the entire spike protein, and the dominant responses fell in regions 160-218 and 743-854. Spike-specific TCR breadth and depth rose significantly after two AZD1222 doses compared with day 0 and with MenACWY recipients. Conclusions about previously exposed vaccinees are limited, since just five or six AZD1222 recipients were seropositive for SARS-CoV-2 at baseline. No day 14 peak-response samples were available, so repertoires were characterized only after the peak T cell response. The 56-69-year group was small, and its depth increase did not reach significance, likely because of low power. Nearly half of unique spike-specific TCRs reportedly recognized epitopes outside regions mutated in the B.1.351 and B.1.1.7 variants.

What this sample's time point label stands for: about 28 days (+/-7) after the second vaccine dose. Because spike-specific TCR depth and breadth did not differ between the two schedules, AZD1222 recipients who got a second dose at roughly 4 weeks were pooled with those who got a second dose at roughly 12 weeks. Samples from vaccinated people were obtained from the UK trials COV001 and COV002, which included a single-blind randomized controlled phase 2/3 trial of AZD1222 (ChAdOx1 nCoV-19) in healthy adults. For TCRbeta chain sequencing, PBMC samples were collected from trial participants at day 0 and at day 28 after the second dose.

The chain employs TRBV21-1 and TRBJ2-1; the listed D gene, TRBD1, was not tested against the DNA. TRBV21-1 is assigned pseudogene status. Specimen: peripheral blood, collected 28 days after the second AZD1222 dose. The TCR was taken from an adult who received the AZD1222 COVID-19 vaccine. The DNA is TGTGCCAGCAGCCCGCCCCCGGGACAGGACTACAATGAGCAGTTCTTC. This is translated as CASSPPPGQDYNEQFF.